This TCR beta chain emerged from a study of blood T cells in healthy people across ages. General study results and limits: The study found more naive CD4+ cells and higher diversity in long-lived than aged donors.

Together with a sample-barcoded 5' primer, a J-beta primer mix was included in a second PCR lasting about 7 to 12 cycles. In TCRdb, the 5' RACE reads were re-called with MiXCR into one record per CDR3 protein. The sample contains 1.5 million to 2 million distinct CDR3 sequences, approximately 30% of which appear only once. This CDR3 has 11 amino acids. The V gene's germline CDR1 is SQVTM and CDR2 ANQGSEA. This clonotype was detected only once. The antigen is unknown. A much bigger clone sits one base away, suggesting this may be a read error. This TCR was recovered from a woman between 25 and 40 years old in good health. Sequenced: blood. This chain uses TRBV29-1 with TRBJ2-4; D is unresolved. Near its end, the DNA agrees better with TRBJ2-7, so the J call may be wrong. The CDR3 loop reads CSVSGSREQYF. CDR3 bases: TGCAGCGTTTCGGGCAGTCGCGAGCAGTACTTC.